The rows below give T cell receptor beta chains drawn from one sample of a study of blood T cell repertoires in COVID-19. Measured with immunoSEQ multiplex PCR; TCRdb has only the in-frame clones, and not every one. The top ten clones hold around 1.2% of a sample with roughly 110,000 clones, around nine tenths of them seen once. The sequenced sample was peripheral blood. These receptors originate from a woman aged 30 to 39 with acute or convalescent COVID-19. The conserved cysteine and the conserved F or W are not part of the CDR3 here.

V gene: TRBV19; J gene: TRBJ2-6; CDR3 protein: ASSIGGSGANVLT
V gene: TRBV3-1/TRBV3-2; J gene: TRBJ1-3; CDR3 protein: ASSPRQGSGNTIY
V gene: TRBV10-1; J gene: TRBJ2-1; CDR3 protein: ASSEKQGIFYNEQF
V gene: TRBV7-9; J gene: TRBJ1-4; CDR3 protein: ASSLRGSGAGEEKLF
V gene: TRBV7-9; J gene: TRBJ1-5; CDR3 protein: ASSLWGGPSNQPQH
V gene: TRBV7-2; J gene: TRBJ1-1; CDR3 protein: ASKRQGGTEAF
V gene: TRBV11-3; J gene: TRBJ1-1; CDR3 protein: ASSLDPGENTEAF
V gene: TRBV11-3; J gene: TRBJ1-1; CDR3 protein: ASSLGGIMNTEAF
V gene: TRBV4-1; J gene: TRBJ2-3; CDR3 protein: ASSHQGGTSGRAGDTQY
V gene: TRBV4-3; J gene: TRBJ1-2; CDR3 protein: ASSHNRGNDGYT
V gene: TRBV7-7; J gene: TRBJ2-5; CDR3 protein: ASSLDGQKQETQY
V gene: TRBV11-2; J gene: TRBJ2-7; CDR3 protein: ASSSPLKRLAGAGEQY
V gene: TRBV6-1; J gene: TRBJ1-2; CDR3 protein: ASSEGVTWTAFGYT
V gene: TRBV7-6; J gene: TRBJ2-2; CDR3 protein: ASSFGTGLVGELF
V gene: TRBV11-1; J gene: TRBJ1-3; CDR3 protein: ASRGSGNTIY
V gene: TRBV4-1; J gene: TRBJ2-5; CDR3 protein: ASSPSGSRLETQY
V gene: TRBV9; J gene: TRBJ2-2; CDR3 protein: ASSVGLAGMGTGELF
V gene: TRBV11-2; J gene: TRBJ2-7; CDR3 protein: ASSLAGGSYEQY
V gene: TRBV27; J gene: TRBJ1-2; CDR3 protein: ASTYRTGVLDGYT
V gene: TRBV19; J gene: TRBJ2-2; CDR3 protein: ASSAARNTGELF
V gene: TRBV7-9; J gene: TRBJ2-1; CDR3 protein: ASSFTGKISGGDNNEQF
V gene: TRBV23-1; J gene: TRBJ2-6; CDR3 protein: ASSQGSGDSGANVLT